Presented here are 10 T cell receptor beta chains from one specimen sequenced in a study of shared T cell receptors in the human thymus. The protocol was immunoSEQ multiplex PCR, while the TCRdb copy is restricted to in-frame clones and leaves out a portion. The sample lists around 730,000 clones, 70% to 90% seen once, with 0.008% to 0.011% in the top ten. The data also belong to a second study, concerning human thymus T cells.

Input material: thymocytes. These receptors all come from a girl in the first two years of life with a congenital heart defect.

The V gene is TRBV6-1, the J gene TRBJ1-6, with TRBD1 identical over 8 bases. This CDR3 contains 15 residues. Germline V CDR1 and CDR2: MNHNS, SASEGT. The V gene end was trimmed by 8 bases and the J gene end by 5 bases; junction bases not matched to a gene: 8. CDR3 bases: TGTGCCAGCGCCAAGACAGGGGAGCATAATTCACCCCTCCACTTT. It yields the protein CASAKTGEHNSPLHF.

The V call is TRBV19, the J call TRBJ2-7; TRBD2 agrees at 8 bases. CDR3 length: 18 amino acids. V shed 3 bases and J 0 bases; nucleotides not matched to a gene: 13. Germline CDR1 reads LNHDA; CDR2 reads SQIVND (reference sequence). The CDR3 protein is CASSMSSGGSAFSYEQYF. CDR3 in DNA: TGTGCCAGTAGTATGAGCAGCGGGGGAAGCGCTTTCTCCTACGAGCAGTACTTC. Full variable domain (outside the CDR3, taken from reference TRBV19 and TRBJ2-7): DGGITQSPKYLFRKEGQNVTLSCEQNLNHDAMYWYRQDPGQGLRLIYYSQIVNDFQKGDIAEGYSVSREKKESFPLTVTSAQKNPTAFYLCASSMSSGGSAFSYEQYFGPGTRLTVT.

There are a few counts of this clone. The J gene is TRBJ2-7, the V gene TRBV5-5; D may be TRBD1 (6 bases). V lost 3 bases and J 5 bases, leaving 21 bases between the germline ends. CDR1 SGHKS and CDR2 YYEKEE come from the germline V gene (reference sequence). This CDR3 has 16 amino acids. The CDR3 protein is CASSYDEGELVDEQYF. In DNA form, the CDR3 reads TGTGCCAGCAGCTACGATGAGGGGGAATTAGTCGACGAGCAGTACTTC.

The CDR3 DNA sequence: TGTGCCAGCAGCAAGGGTCCAGGCGGGGCTCCAGGGTCCTACGAGCAGTACTTC. This codes for CASSKGPGGAPGSYEQYF. This chain connects TRBV7-2 to TRBJ2-7; perhaps TRBD2 as D (6 bases). Germline V gene sequence: CDR1 SGHTA, CDR2 FQGNSA. This CDR3 has 18 amino acids. V was cut by 5 bases and J by 1 base, with 24 bases left in between.

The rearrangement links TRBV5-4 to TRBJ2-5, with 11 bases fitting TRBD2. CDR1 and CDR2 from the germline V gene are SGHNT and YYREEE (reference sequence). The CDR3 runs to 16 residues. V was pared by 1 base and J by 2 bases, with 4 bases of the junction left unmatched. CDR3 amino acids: CASSLKLAGEQETQYF. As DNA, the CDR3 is TGTGCCAGCAGCTTGAAACTAGCGGGAGAGCAAGAGACCCAGTACTTC.

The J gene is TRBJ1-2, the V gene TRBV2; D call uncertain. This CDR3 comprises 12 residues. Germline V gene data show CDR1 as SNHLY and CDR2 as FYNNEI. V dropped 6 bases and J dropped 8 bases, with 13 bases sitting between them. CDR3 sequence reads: CASRHSSGGYTF. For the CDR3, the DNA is TGTGCCAGCAGGCACAGTTCAGGCGGCTACACCTTC.

The CDR3 sequence is CASREGQGVDEQYF. CDR3 coding DNA: TGTGCCAGCAGGGAGGGACAGGGGGTCGACGAGCAGTACTTC. This chain joins TRBV5-4 and TRBJ2-7; 11 bases match TRBD1. V lost 5 bases to trimming and J lost 5 bases; unmatched junction nucleotides: 6. CDR3 length equals 14 residues. CDR1 is SGHNT and CDR2 is YYREEE in the germline V gene (reference sequence). The entire variable domain, with the rest obtained from reference TRBV5-4 and TRBJ2-7, is as follows: ETGVTQSPTHLIKTRGQQVTLRCSSQSGHNTVSWYQQALGQGPQFIFQYYREEENGRGNFPPRFSGLQFPNYSSELNVNALELDDSALYLCASREGQGVDEQYFGPGTRLTVT.

In DNA, the CDR3 is TGTGCCAGCAGCTTATCCGGGGGGGACGGTGAAAAACTGTTTTTT. Amino acid sequence: CASSLSGGDGEKLFF. This rearrangement joins TRBV7-2 to TRBJ1-4; a possible D gene is TRBD1 (5 bases). V was trimmed by 2 bases and J by 7 bases, leaving 14 bases between them. The CDR3 extends over 15 amino acids. CDR1 SGHTA and CDR2 FQGNSA come from the germline V gene. Variable domain in full (rest from reference TRBV7-2 and TRBJ1-4): GAGVSQSPSNKVTEKGKDVELRCDPISGHTALYWYRQSLGQGLEFLIYFQGNSAPDKSGLPSDRFSAERTGGSVSTLTIQRTQQEDSAVYLCASSLSGGDGEKLFFGSGTQLSVL.

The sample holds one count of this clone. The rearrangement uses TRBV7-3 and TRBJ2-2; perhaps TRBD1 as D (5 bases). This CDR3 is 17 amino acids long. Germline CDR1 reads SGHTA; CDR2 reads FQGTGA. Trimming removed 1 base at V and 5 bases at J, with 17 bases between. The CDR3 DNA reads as TGTGCCAGCAGCTTAAAAATGTTGGGGCCGTCAACCGGGGAGCTGTTTTTT. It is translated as CASSLKMLGPSTGELFF.

The CDR3 region is CASSRKQGTSYNEQFF. As DNA, the CDR3 is TGTGCCAGCAGCCGTAAACAGGGAACCTCCTACAATGAGCAGTTCTTC. The chain joins TRBV14 to TRBJ2-1; a weak D match, TRBD1 (6 bases). Germline-derived CDR1 and CDR2 are SGHDN and FVKESK. Deletions cut 4 bases from V and 0 bases from J, with 13 bases between. The CDR3 spans 16 residues. Looking up the rest from reference TRBV14 and TRBJ2-1 gives the full variable domain: EAGVTQFPSHSVIEKGQTVTLRCDPISGHDNLYWYRRVMGKEIKFLLHFVKESKQDESGMPNNRFLAERTGGTYSTLKVQPAELEDSGVYFCASSRKQGTSYNEQFFGPGTRLTVL.